This section outlines one TCR beta chain sequence together with its context. The antigen is not known. Reverse transcribing all isolated RNA meant expressed TCRB transcripts were sequenced. Libraries were prepared by immunoSEQ multiplex PCR; TCRdb keeps only in-frame clonotypes and omits some of them. The sample records more than 250,000 clones, roughly 21% being singletons. The data stem from a study of beta chain features in type 1 diabetes. Overall study results and limits: When Type 1 diabetes patients were examined, their TCRB CDR3s proved moderately but significantly shorter in all four CD4+ subsets.

This TCR was recovered from a woman between 40 and 50 years old with type 1 diabetes. The sequencing input was naive CD4+ T cells from blood.

This CDR3 reads CASSDGLADEQFF. The CDR3 nucleotides are TGTGCCAGCAGCGACGGACTCGCGGATGAGCAGTTCTTC. This chain uses TRBV9 with TRBJ2-1; perhaps TRBD2 as D (5 bases). V lost 3 bases, J lost 8 bases, and 12 bases lay in between. CDR1 and CDR2 (germline): SGDLS, YYNGEE. This CDR3 is built from 13 residues.